Given below is one T cell receptor beta chain in context. This entry is derived from a study of brain T cells in children with intractable seizures. Only cases whose brain tissue showed the highest T cell transcript signatures were sequenced. Germline lookup yields CDR1 KGHSH and CDR2 LQKENI. The CDR3 loop spans 16 amino acids. Trimming took off 3 bases at V and 2 bases at J, with 15 bases between the two ends. Sequencing used immunoSEQ multiplex PCR; TCRdb keeps in-frame clones, though not all of them. The table has about 110,000 clones, around 94% seen once. This TCR was recovered from a boy younger than two with hemimegalencephaly and intractable seizures. The V call is TRBV18, the J call TRBJ2-3; D is possibly TRBD2 (6 bases). The sample was peripheral blood, taken at surgery. The CDR3 DNA reads TGTGCCAGCTCACCTCCCGTTTCTAGCGACACAGATACGCAGTATTTT. This codes for CASSPPVSSDTDTQYF.